Given below is one T cell receptor (beta chain) in context. What it recognizes is unknown. The sample belongs to a study of T cell responses to AZD1222 COVID-19 vaccine. About the study: Doses given second, at about 4 or about 12 weeks, were pooled.

Broader study findings: Donors were chiefly white British, with a greater number of females, and clonal diversity was perhaps underestimated. Spike as a whole was targeted by vaccine-associated CD4 TCRs, dominant at 160-218 and 743-854.

Germline CDR1 is ENHRY and CDR2 is SYGVKD. V lost 9 bases, J lost 2 bases, and 9 bases stayed unmatched. CDR3 length: 16 amino acids. Clones were sequenced by immunoSEQ multiplex PCR, and TCRdb holds only the in-frame ones, with some missing. Among 95,000 to 150,000 clones listed, 85% to 90% were seen once. This chain links TRBV10-3 with TRBJ1-5; 11 nucleotides align to TRBD1. This specimen consisted of peripheral blood, obtained on day 0 of AZD1222 vaccination. The TCR was taken from an adult in good health. CDR3 sequence: CAIGQGAVGGNQPQHF. The CDR3 DNA sequence: TGTGCCATTGGACAGGGGGCGGTTGGGGGCAATCAGCCCCAGCATTTT.